The 11 T cell receptor beta chains given below trace back to one sample, sequenced in a study of CD8+ T cells in alopecia areata. Reverse transcribed after extraction, RNA yielded cDNA as the sequencing template. Sequenced by immunoSEQ multiplex PCR; TCRdb stores in-frame clones only, minus some. This table holds under 200,000 clones, about 60% found once. Treatment: oral pan-JAK inhibitor, 5-10 mg twice daily. The material was CD4+ T cells sorted from blood, obtained at week 24, from a patient treated with tofacitinib. These receptors were taken from a human donor with alopecia areata.

As concerns this clone: The junction shows a germline mismatch at one end, possibly a read error. The chain recombines TRBV30 with TRBJ2-4; D is possibly TRBD1 or TRBD2 (5 bases each). The germline V gene encodes CDR1 GTSNPN and CDR2 SVGIG (reference sequence). The length of the CDR3 is 14 residues. The CDR3 coding sequence is TGTGCCTGGGCCGAGGGGCTAGCCAAAAGCATTCAGTACTTC. Encoded protein: CAWAEGLAKSIQYF.

The rearrangement uses TRBV7-9 and TRBJ2-7; possibly TRBD1 for D (6 bases). Trimming cost V 3 bases and J 4 bases, with 16 bases left between them. The germline gives CDR1 SEHNR, CDR2 FQNEAQ (reference sequence). This CDR3 spans 15 amino acids. CDR3 DNA sequence: TGTGCCAGCAGCTTCCGGAGGCAGGGGCTTTACGAGCAGTACTTC. It is translated as CASSFRRQGLYEQYF.

As for this clone: The sample holds other DNA sequences that translate to the same CDR3. The V gene is TRBV5-1, the J gene TRBJ2-3, with 8 bases aligning to TRBD1. Germline V gene sequence: CDR1 SGHRS, CDR2 YFSETQ. The CDR3 loop spans 14 amino acids. The V and J ends lost 5 bases and 4 bases, in that order; junction bases with no gene match: 6. The CDR3 loop reads CASSLGQGADTQYF. Here the CDR3 DNA reads TGCGCCAGCAGTTTAGGACAGGGCGCAGATACGCAGTATTTT.

To note about this clone: Distinct nucleotide sequences in the sample also encode this CDR3. The V and J genes are TRBV29-1 and TRBJ2-7; 8 nucleotides line up with TRBD1. Germline V CDR1 and CDR2: SQVTM, ANQGSEA. V was clipped by 4 bases and J by 4 bases; unmatched bases: 6. The CDR3 runs to 13 residues. The CDR3 region is CSVVGQGRYEQYF. Written as DNA, the CDR3 is TGCAGCGTTGTTGGACAGGGTCGTTACGAGCAGTACTTC.

The chain carries TRBV7-6 and TRBJ1-3; D may be TRBD1 (6 bases). Trimming cost V 5 bases and J 0 bases, with 14 bases left between them. The CDR3 runs 16 residues. Germline CDR1 SGHVS, CDR2 FNYEAQ. This chain's CDR3 is CASSPEQGNSGNTIYF. In nucleotides, the CDR3 is TGTGCCAGCAGCCCTGAACAGGGAAACTCTGGAAACACCATATATTTT.

The table lists this clone with a few counts. The chain couples TRBV29-1 to TRBJ2-7; D ambiguous. The CDR3 spans 12 residues. CDR1 is SQVTM, CDR2 ANQGSEA, per germline. V lost 5 bases to trimming and J lost 6 bases, with 14 bases between them. The CDR3 sequence is CSVKPTVGEQYF. The CDR3 DNA reads as TGCAGCGTTAAGCCAACGGTTGGCGAGCAGTACTTC.

This clone was detected only once. The gene calls are TRBV23-1 and TRBJ2-5, with a weak D call TRBD1 (6 bases). TRBV23-1 is an ORF for which the function is uncertain. The CDR3 is 13 amino acids. Trimming removed 6 bases at V and 5 bases at J, with 13 bases between. The CDR3 nucleotides are TGCGCCAGCAGACAGGGTTTAGCGGAGACCCAGTACTTC. Its translation: CASRQGLAETQYF.

The CDR3 here is CASSRPRVGNSPLHF. CDR3 nucleotide sequence: TGTGCCAGCAGCCGTCCCAGGGTGGGCAATTCACCCCTCCACTTT. This chain links TRBV7-8 with TRBJ1-6; D may be TRBD1 (5 bases). This CDR3 has 15 residues. The germline CDR1 and CDR2 sequences are SGHVS and FQNEAQ. V was clipped by 5 bases and J by 7 bases, with 15 bases between them.

J is TRBJ1-6 and V is TRBV6-5; D is possibly TRBD1 (5 bases). The V gene lost 6 bases and the J gene lost 11 bases, with 17 bases spanning the gap. From germline, CDR1 is MNHEY and CDR2 SVGAGI. This CDR3 has 14 residues. This CDR3 is CASRPPRGVAPLHF. As DNA, the CDR3 is TGTGCCAGCAGGCCTCCCCGGGGGGTAGCACCCCTCCACTTT.

The chain employs TRBV11-2 and TRBJ1-6; a possible D gene is TRBD1 (5 bases). The CDR3 runs to 18 residues. V was clipped by 1 base and J by 0 bases, with 13 bases between them. The germline CDR1 and CDR2 sequences are SGHAT and FQNNGV. CDR3 region: CASSLAGTASSYNSPLHF. For the CDR3, the DNA is TGTGCCAGCAGCTTAGCTGGGACGGCGAGCTCCTATAATTCACCCCTCCACTTT.

This chain joins TRBV5-1 and TRBJ2-6, with D hard to call. The CDR3 covers 14 residues. Germline-derived CDR1 and CDR2 are SGHRS and YFSETQ. The V end was cut by 3 bases, the J end by 0 bases, with 4 bases between. The CDR3 is CASSSSSGANVLTF. CDR3 DNA: TGCGCCAGCAGCTCGAGCTCTGGGGCCAACGTCCTGACTTTC. The full variable domain, its missing parts supplied by reference TRBV5-1 and TRBJ2-6, is KAGVTQTPRYLIKTRGQQVTLSCSPISGHRSVSWYQQTPGQGLQFLFEYFSETQRNKGNFPGRFSGRQFSNSRSEMNVSTLELGDSALYLCASSSSSGANVLTFGAGSRLTVL.